This T cell receptor (beta chain) comes out of a study of T cells after somatic rescue of genetic block (dated by TCRdb to about 2020). A note on the overall study: The study assessed how robust, over the long term, a T-cell system was when the system had developed through somatic rescue of a genetic block in T-cell development.

The library came from the immunoSEQ multiplex PCR assay. Imported from immuneACCESS, the table was reduced by TCRdb to in-frame sequences with V and J called. These copies leave out some clones; in studies compared against another copy, an unresolved V gene accounts for under half, and the cause of the remainder is not known. Across this sample there are more than 12,000 clones, with just over 70% seen only once. In total, the top ten clones hold 12% to 15% of the sample. The germline V gene gives CDR1 as SNHLY and CDR2 as FYNNEI. The CDR3 sequence holds 14 residues, the cysteine and phenylalanine included. The kept DNA is CDR3 alone, 42 bases in frame from the first base. V drops 10 bases and J drops 0 bases, leaving 12 bases in between. On this clone itself: Its antigen remains unidentified. Per-nucleotide qualities are absent, and no much larger clonotype sits a single base away.

What was sequenced was peripheral blood mononuclear cells (PBMCs). The TCR was taken from a boy younger than 18. The chain joins TRBV2 to TRBJ1-4; the D segment could be TRBD1, given 6 matching bases. The DNA sequence is as follows: TGTGCCACCCACAGGGTTGCAACTAATGAAAAACTGTTTTTT. Translated, it reads CATHRVATNEKLFF.